Detailed here is one T cell receptor (beta chain). This record belongs to a study of PD-L1 blockade in urothelial cancer. Study-level information: Patients, treated from about 2014 onward, received atezolizumab 1,200 mg intravenously every 3 weeks. Researchers looked at the blood 3 weeks (second dose) and 6 weeks after treatment began. Enrolled patients had been treated previously with 0 to 3 chemotherapy regimens.

Method: immunoSEQ multiplex PCR; TCRdb's copy keeps in-frame clones and lacks some. The sample has about 84,000 clones, over 90% seen once. In germline, CDR1 is SGHNT, CDR2 YYREEE (reference sequence). Deletions cut 2 bases from V and 5 bases from J, with 16 bases between. The CDR3 covers 16 residues. The source material was PBMCs, sampled around atezolizumab (anti-PD-L1) treatment. This receptor was obtained from a man in his sixties with urothelial cancer. The genes are TRBV5-4 and TRBJ2-2; D might be TRBD2 (6 bases). The CDR3 sequence: CASSFSGALRTGELFF. For the CDR3, the DNA is TGTGCCAGCAGCTTTAGCGGAGCCCTAAGAACCGGGGAGCTGTTTTTT.